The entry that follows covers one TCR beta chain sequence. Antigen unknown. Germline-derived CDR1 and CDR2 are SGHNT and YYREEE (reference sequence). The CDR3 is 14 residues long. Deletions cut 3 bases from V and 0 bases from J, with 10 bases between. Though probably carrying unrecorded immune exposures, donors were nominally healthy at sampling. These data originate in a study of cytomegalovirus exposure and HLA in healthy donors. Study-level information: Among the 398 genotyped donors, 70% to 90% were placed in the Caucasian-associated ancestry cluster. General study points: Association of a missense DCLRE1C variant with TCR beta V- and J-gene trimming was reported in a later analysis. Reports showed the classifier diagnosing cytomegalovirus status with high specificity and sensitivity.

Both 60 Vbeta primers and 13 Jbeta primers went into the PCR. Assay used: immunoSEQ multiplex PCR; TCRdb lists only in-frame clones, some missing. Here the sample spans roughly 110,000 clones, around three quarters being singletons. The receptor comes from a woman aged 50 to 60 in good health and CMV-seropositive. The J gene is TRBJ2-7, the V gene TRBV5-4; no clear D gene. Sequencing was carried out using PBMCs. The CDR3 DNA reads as TGTGCCAGCAGCTCGACGAGGAGCTCCTACGAGCAGTACTTC. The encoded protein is CASSSTRSSYEQYF.